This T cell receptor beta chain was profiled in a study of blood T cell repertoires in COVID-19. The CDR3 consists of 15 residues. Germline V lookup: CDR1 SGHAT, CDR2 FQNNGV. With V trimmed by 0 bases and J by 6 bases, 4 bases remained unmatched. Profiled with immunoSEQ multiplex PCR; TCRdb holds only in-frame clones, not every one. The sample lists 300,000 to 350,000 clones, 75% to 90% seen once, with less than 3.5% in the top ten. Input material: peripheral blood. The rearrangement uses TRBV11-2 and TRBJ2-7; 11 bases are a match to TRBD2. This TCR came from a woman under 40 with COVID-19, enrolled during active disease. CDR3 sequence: CASSLDLLAGVEQYF. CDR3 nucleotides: TGTGCCAGCAGCTTAGATTTACTAGCGGGAGTCGAGCAGTACTTC.